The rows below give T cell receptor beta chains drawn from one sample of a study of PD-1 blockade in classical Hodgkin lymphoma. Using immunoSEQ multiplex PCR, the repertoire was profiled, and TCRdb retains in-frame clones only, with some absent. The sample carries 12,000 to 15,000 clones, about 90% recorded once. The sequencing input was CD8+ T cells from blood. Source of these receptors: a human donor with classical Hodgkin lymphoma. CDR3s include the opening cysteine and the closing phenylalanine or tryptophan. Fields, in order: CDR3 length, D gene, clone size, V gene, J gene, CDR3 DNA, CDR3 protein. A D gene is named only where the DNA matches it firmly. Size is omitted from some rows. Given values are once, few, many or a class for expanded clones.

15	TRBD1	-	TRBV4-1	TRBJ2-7	TGCGCCAGCAGCCCGTGGGACAGGGAGATCCACGAGCAGTACTTC	CASSPWDREIHEQYF
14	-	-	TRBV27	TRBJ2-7	TGTGCCAGCAGTCTAGGCAGGGGAAACTACGAGCAGTACTTC	CASSLGRGNYEQYF
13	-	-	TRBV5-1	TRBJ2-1	TGCGCCAGCACCCTAGGACTGCCCAATGAGCAGTTCTTC	CASTLGLPNEQFF
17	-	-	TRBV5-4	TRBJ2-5	TGTGCCAGCAGCTTGATTTCGCGGGACCGGGCCCTAGAGACCCAGTACTTC	CASSLISRDRALETQYF
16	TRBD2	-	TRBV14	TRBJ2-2	TGTGCCAGCAGCACGGGGGGGCTAATCTCCACCGGGGAGCTGTTTTTT	CASSTGGLISTGELFF
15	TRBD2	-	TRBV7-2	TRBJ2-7	TGTGCCAGCAGCTTAGGGATAGCGGGAGGCTACGAGCAGTACTTC	CASSLGIAGGYEQYF
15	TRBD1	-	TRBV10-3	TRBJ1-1	TGTGCCATCAGTCCCTCGGGACAGATGAACACTGAAGCTTTCTTT	CAISPSGQMNTEAFF
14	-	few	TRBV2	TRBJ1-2	TGTGCCAGCAGCGAGGAAGGGGTTATCTATGGCTACACCTTC	CASSEEGVIYGYTF
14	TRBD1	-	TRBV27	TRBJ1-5	TGTGCCAGCAGTGACAGGGATAGCAATCAGCCCCAGCATTTT	CASSDRDSNQPQHF
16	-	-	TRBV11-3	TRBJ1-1	TGTGCCAGCAGCCATCCGTCGGGAGCCCGGGACACTGAAGCTTTCTTT	CASSHPSGARDTEAFF
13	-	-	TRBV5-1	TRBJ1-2	TGCGCCAGCAGCTTATTGGGGTTCAATGGCTACACCTTC	CASSLLGFNGYTF
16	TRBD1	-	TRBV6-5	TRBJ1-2	TGTGCCAGCAGTTCTCGAGACAGGGGGCGAGGCTATGGCTACACCTTC	CASSSRDRGRGYGYTF
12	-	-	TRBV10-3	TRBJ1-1	TGTGCCATCAGGCCTGGGAACACTGAAGCTTTCTTT	CAIRPGNTEAFF
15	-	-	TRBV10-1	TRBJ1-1	TGCGCCAGCAGTGCCGGGACGGAAGGGAACACTGAAGCTTTCTTT	CASSAGTEGNTEAFF
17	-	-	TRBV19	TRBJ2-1	TGTGCCAGTAGTATAGGTCTGTCACAGGTGCTCTACAATGAGCAGTTCTTC	CASSIGLSQVLYNEQFF
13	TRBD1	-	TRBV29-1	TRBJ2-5	TGCAGCGCAATGGGACAGTCCCAAGAGACCCAGTACTTC	CSAMGQSQETQYF
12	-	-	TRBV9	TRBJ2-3	TGTGCCAGCAGCCCCTCCGGGGGTACGCAGTATTTT	CASSPSGGTQYF
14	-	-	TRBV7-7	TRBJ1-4	TGTGCCAGCAGCCGCTATAAATATAATGAAAAACTGTTTTTT	CASSRYKYNEKLFF
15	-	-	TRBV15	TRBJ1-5	TGTGCCACCAGCAGAGTTAAGCTTAGCAATCAGCCCCAGCATTTT	CATSRVKLSNQPQHF
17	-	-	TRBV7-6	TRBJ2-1	TGTGCCAGCAGCTTAGAGGTAGGACACCACCGCGACAATGAGCAGTTCTTC	CASSLEVGHHRDNEQFF
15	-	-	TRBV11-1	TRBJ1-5	TGTGCCAGCAGCTCGACCCAGGCAGGGTATCAGCCCCAGCATTTT	CASSSTQAGYQPQHF
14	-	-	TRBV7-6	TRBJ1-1	TGTGCCAGCAGCTTAGGCTGGGGGGGGACTGAAGCTTTCTTT	CASSLGWGGTEAFF
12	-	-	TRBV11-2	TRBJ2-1	TGTGCCAGCAGCACTGGTGTGTACGGGAAGTTCTTC	CASSTGVYGKFF
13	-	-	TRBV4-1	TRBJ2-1	TGCGCCAGCAGCCCAACTTCCAACAATGAGCAGTTCTTC	CASSPTSNNEQFF
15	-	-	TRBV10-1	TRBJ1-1	TGCGCCAGCAGTGAGGGGGACGGCGGAACAACTGAAGCTTTCTTT	CASSEGDGGTTEAFF
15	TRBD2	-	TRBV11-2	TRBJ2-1	TGTGCCAGCAGCTTAGGGTTAGCGGGAGTAGATGAGCAGTTCTTC	CASSLGLAGVDEQFF
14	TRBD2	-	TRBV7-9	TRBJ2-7	TGTGCCAGCAGCTCCTCCGCGGGAGGGGGGGAGCAGTACTTC	CASSSSAGGGEQYF
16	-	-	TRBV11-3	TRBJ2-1	TGTGCCAGCAGCTTACGGACTAGCGGGACAGGGGGTGAGCAGTTCTTC	CASSLRTSGTGGEQFF
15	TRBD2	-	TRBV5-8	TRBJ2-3	TGTGCCAGCACCTATAGCGGGACGGTTGGAGATACGCAGTATTTT	CASTYSGTVGDTQYF
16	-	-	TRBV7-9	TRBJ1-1	TGTGCCAGCAGCTCCCAAGGGGCAGGTCCGAACACTGAAGCTTTCTTT	CASSSQGAGPNTEAFF
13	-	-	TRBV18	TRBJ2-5	TGTGCCAGCTCACCACCACCGCAAGAGACCCAGTACTTC	CASSPPPQETQYF
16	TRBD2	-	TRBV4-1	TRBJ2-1	TGCGCCAGCAGCCAACGTAGAGCGGGAGAGTCGAGTGAGCAGTTCTTC	CASSQRRAGESSEQFF
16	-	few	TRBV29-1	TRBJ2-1	TGCAGCGTTGCTCTTCCAGGGAAGAGCTCCTACAATGAGCAGTTCTTC	CSVALPGKSSYNEQFF
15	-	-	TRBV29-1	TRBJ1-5	TGCAGCGTCAGTGAGGCGAGCATAAGCAATCAGCCCCAGCATTTT	CSVSEASISNQPQHF
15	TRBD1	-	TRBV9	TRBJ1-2	TGTGCCAGCAGCGGACAGGGACAGGGTTACTATGGCTACACCTTC	CASSGQGQGYYGYTF
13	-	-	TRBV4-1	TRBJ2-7	TGCGCCAGCAGCCAAGAGAAGTCCTACGAGCAGTACTTC	CASSQEKSYEQYF
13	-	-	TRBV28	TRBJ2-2	TGTGCCCTCCTGGTCAGGGACACCGGGGAGCTGTTTTTT	CALLVRDTGELFF
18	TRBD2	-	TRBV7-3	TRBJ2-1	TGTGCCAGCAGCTTAAATCCACGGGGGGACTTGAGGTACAATGAGCAGTTCTTC	CASSLNPRGDLRYNEQFF
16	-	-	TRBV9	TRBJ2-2	TGTGCCAGCAGCGGACAAACAGGGCCCTCAGTCGGGGAGCTGTTTTTT	CASSGQTGPSVGELFF
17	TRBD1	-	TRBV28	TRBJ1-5	TGTGCCAGCAGTTACTCCACAGGGGGGGATAGCAATCAGCCCCAGCATTTT	CASSYSTGGDSNQPQHF